The rows below give T cell receptor beta chains drawn from one sample of a study of identifying expanded T cells in peripheral blood. The assay was immunoSEQ multiplex PCR, and TCRdb's table has in-frame clones only and misses some. In the table there are roughly 78,000 clones, approximately 87% of which are singletons. The sample comprised blood. All receptors come from a person aged 18 to 75 in good health. CDR3s include the opening cysteine and the closing phenylalanine or tryptophan. The order of the fields is clone size, D gene, V gene, J gene, CDR3 DNA, CDR3 protein. D genes are given only for firm matches. Clone size is given for some rows only: seen once, a few or many times, or a class if the clone is expanded.

.	TRBD2	TRBV5-1	TRBJ2-2	TGCGCCAGCAGCTTGGCCCCACTAGCGCAGAACACCGGGGAGCTGTTTTTT	CASSLAPLAQNTGELFF
.	TRBD2	TRBV7-2	TRBJ2-7	TGTGCCAGCAGCCAGGCCGGGACTAAGGACGAGCAGTACTTC	CASSQAGTKDEQYF
.	TRBD1	TRBV7-2	TRBJ2-7	TGTGCCAGCAGCTTAGCGGGACAGGGATACGAGCAGTACTTC	CASSLAGQGYEQYF
.	TRBD2	TRBV7-2	TRBJ2-5	TGTGCCAGCAGTGTCCCGGGACTAGCGGGGCCGGGAGAGACCCAGTACTTC	CASSVPGLAGPGETQYF
.	.	TRBV5-1	TRBJ1-4	TGCGCCAGCAGCTTGAATCCTCGGGGAGGGCAGGGGGAAAAACTGTTTTTT	CASSLNPRGGQGEKLFF
.	TRBD1	TRBV6-1	TRBJ1-5	TGTGCCAGCAGTGAGATTAGGGGGCATCAGCCCCAGCATTTT	CASSEIRGHQPQHF
few	.	TRBV19	TRBJ1-5	TGTGCCAGTAATCTTCATAGCAATCAGCCCCAGCATTTT	CASNLHSNQPQHF
.	.	TRBV6-1	TRBJ1-1	TGTGCCAGCAGTGAAGCAGGGGGGAACACTGAAGCTTTCTTT	CASSEAGGNTEAFF
.	.	TRBV7-2	TRBJ2-4	TGTGCCGGCAGCTCGGGGTCCGTAATATCAGTGGACATTCAGTACTTC	CAGSSGSVISVDIQYF
.	TRBD2	TRBV19	TRBJ2-7	TGTGCCAGTAGTAGGACTAGCGGGGGCTACGAGCAGTACTTC	CASSRTSGGYEQYF
once	.	TRBV9	TRBJ2-2	TGTGCCAGCAGTGGGAACACCGGGGAGCTGTTTTTT	CASSGNTGELFF
.	.	TRBV30	TRBJ2-2	TGTGCCGGTGGAAGGACCGGGGAGCTGTTTTTT	CAGGRTGELFF
.	.	TRBV18	TRBJ1-3	TGTGCCAGCACTCCCGGGACCGGGTCTGGAAACACCATATATTTT	CASTPGTGSGNTIYF
.	.	TRBV5-6	TRBJ2-3	TGTGCCAGCAGCTTGGGGCCGGGTCTCTTGGCAGATACGCAGTATTTT	CASSLGPGLLADTQYF
.	TRBD1	TRBV11-2	TRBJ1-1	TGTGCCAGCAGCCCCAGGGGGGGTGGAGGGGAGGGTAACACTGAAGCTTTCTTT	CASSPRGGGGEGNTEAFF
.	.	TRBV19	TRBJ2-2	TGTGCCAGTAGTTGGGGATTATTGGCGGGAATGAACACCGGGGAGCTGTTTTTT	CASSWGLLAGMNTGELFF
.	TRBD1	TRBV10-3	TRBJ2-1	TGTGCCATCAGCGGGACAGGGGATAATGAGCAGTTCTTC	CAISGTGDNEQFF
.	.	TRBV6-6	TRBJ2-6	TGTGCCAGCAGTCTCAGCATCCCCAGGGGTGGCAACGTCCTGACTTTC	CASSLSIPRGGNVLTF
.	.	TRBV28	TRBJ2-7	TGTGCCAGCAGTCATCATGAGCAGTACTTC	CASSHHEQYF
.	.	TRBV28	TRBJ2-5	TGTGCCAGCAGTTTGGTGGCGGCCCAAGAGACCCAGTACTTC	CASSLVAAQETQYF
.	TRBD2	TRBV7-2	TRBJ2-1	TGTGCCAGCAGCTTAAACACCGGGACTAGCGGGAACGTGGAGCAGTTCTTC	CASSLNTGTSGNVEQFF
.	.	TRBV30	TRBJ1-5	TGTGCCTGGAGCGCCGGGGCGAAAGGACCTTGGGGTCAGCCCCAGCATTTT	CAWSAGAKGPWGQPQHF
.	.	TRBV28	TRBJ1-4	TGTGCCAGCAGCCTGGGGGGGCAAGAGGAAAAACTGTTTTTT	CASSLGGQEEKLFF
.	TRBD1	TRBV30	TRBJ2-3	TGTGCCTGGAGTGTGACAGGGATAGATACGCAGTATTTT	CAWSVTGIDTQYF
few	TRBD1	TRBV2	TRBJ1-3	TGTGCCAGCACGAGAGGGACAGGGAGGAACACCATATATTTT	CASTRGTGRNTIYF
.	.	TRBV2	TRBJ1-4	TGTGCCAGCAGTGACGGGCCATCTAATGAAAAACTGTTTTTT	CASSDGPSNEKLFF
.	.	TRBV27	TRBJ2-5	TGTGCCAGCAGGGGGACAAGGGAGACCCAGTACTTC	CASRGTRETQYF
.	.	TRBV19	TRBJ2-5	TGTGCCAGTAGTATAGTCGGCCGAGAGACCCAGTACTTC	CASSIVGRETQYF
.	.	TRBV18	TRBJ2-5	TGTGCCAGCTCACCTCAGCAACAAGAGACCCAGTACTTC	CASSPQQQETQYF
.	TRBD2	TRBV6-6	TRBJ2-7	TGTGCCAGCAGGTATTCTCGACTAGCGGGGTACGAGCAGTACTTC	CASRYSRLAGYEQYF
.	.	TRBV6-5	TRBJ2-7	TGTGCCAGCAGTTACAACCAGGCGCCCCTTGGGGAGCAGTACTTC	CASSYNQAPLGEQYF
once	.	TRBV25-1	TRBJ1-6	TGTGCCAGCAGATTCGGACTGTCAAACTCACCCCTCCACTTT	CASRFGLSNSPLHF